The clone carrying this T cell receptor beta chain was seen only a few times. Its specificity is unknown. The record originates from a study of cytomegalovirus exposure and HLA in healthy donors. CDR1 LNHDA and CDR2 SQIVND come from the germline V gene (reference sequence). V lost 2 bases and J 0 bases, leaving 10 bases between the germline ends. The CDR3 runs to 15 residues. The PCR contained 60 Vbeta and 13 Jbeta primers. Repertoires were generated with immunoSEQ multiplex PCR, while TCRdb's copy carries only in-frame clones and drops some. The sample includes approximately 140,000 clones, roughly 82% of them seen just once. The study's findings and limits: The availability of immune exposure information extended only to CMV serostatus. Per a prior analysis, the majority of TCR beta V segments were productive roughly 87% or roughly 30% of the time. The authors assumed roughly uniform sequencing depth across donors for presence/absence analyses. The study carried out a later analysis of TCR beta sequences. It associated approximately 16,000 of them with specific HLA alleles at a false discovery rate of 0.05.

This clonotype was obtained from a man younger than 35 in good health and CMV-seropositive. Material: PBMCs. The V gene is TRBV19, the J gene TRBJ1-1; a weak D match, TRBD1 (6 bases). The CDR3 protein is CASSISGHLNTEAFF. CDR3 coding DNA: TGTGCCAGTAGTATATCGGGACATTTGAACACTGAAGCTTTCTTT.